The 15 T cell receptor beta chains below all came from one sample that was sequenced in a study of blood T cells in healthy people across ages. A second PCR, run for about 6 to 12 cycles, used a sample-barcoded 5' primer plus a J-beta primer mix. TCRdb itself ran the 5' RACE reads through MiXCR, one entry per CDR3 protein. The data contain hundreds of thousands of distinct CDR3 sequences, just under 25% of them singletons. The same sample was also used in a study of T cells of mothers and their children.

Sequencing input: blood. These receptors came from a boy younger than 18 in good health.

There are a few counts of this clonotype. The J gene is TRBJ1-2, the V gene TRBV29-1, with 7 positions matching TRBD1. CDR1 SQVTM and CDR2 ANQGSEA come from the germline V gene. This CDR3 has 12 amino acids. V shed 3 bases, J shed 7 bases, and the junction held 5 bases outside the gene matches. Written as DNA, the CDR3 is TGCAGCGTTGAGACAGGGTCCCGTGGCTACACCTTC. Translation: CSVETGSRGYTF. The whole variable domain, remainder taken from reference TRBV29-1 and TRBJ1-2, is SAVISQKPSRDICQRGTSLTIQCQVDSQVTMMFWYRQQPGQSLTLIATANQGSEATYESGFVIDKFPISRPNLTFSTLTVSNMSPEDSSIYLCSVETGSRGYTFGSGTRLTVV.

The chain recombines TRBV12-3 or TRBV12-4 with TRBJ2-7; D is uncertain. The CDR3 runs to 12 residues. Trimming pared 4 bases from V and 6 bases from J, leaving 10 bases between. The DNA for the CDR3 is TGTGCCAGCAGTTCGGCCTACGGCGAGCAGTACTTC. Its translation is CASSSAYGEQYF.

This clonotype was seen a few times. The chain joins TRBV27 to TRBJ2-7, with a tentative D call TRBD1 (5 bases). Trimming removed 2 bases from V and 7 bases from J, with 12 bases in between. Germline V CDR1 and CDR2: MNHEY, SMNVEV (reference sequence). There are 13 residues in the CDR3. The CDR3 DNA reads TGTGCCAGCAGTTTACGGCAGGGATGGGAGCAGTACTTC. This translates into CASSLRQGWEQYF.

The chain's CDR3 is CASSHSGSGYEQYF. Written as DNA, the CDR3 is TGTGCCAGCAGTCATAGCGGGAGTGGCTACGAGCAGTACTTC. The chain combines TRBV12-3 or TRBV12-4 with TRBJ2-7; the match to TRBD2 covers 9 bases. V was pared by 5 bases and J by 3 bases, with 5 bases of the junction left unmatched. The CDR3 is 14 residues long.

This clonotype was detected ten times or more. This chain links TRBV7-2 with TRBJ2-3, with TRBD2 matching 10 bases. V trimming: 0 bases; J trimming: 0 bases; junction bases outside the gene matches: 9. This CDR3 is 19 amino acids long. Germline loops: CDR1 SGHTA, CDR2 FQGNSA. The CDR3 region has the DNA TGTGCCAGCAGCTTAGCTGGTCTAGCGGGGGTCTTTAGCACAGATACGCAGTATTTT. Translation gives CASSLAGLAGVFSTDTQYF.

This rearrangement joins TRBV6-5 to TRBJ2-5; a possible D gene is TRBD2 (5 bases). Trimming took off 4 bases at V and 3 bases at J, with 18 bases between the two ends. This CDR3 is 16 amino acids long. CDR1 and CDR2 from the germline V gene are MNHEY and SVGAGI. This chain's CDR3 is CASSSLVGEAEETQYF. CDR3 DNA sequence: TGTGCCAGCAGTTCCCTAGTGGGAGAGGCGGAAGAGACCCAGTACTTC.

This chain uses TRBV3-1 with TRBJ2-1; D perhaps matches TRBD1 (6 bases). V dropped 5 bases and J dropped 0 bases, with 14 bases sitting between them. The CDR3 spans 16 residues. Germline V lookup: CDR1 LGHDT, CDR2 YNNKEL (reference sequence). DNA of the CDR3: TGTGCCAGCAGCGGAGAGGGCAGGGGCTCCTACAATGAGCAGTTCTTC. This encodes CASSGEGRGSYNEQFF.

V usage is TRBV21-1 and J usage is TRBJ2-4; whether TRBD2, the table's D call, matches the DNA was not checked. TRBV21-1 is a pseudogene segment. The length of the CDR3 is 18 residues. CDR3 sequence reads: CASSKTTGKGPRENIQYF. The CDR3 DNA sequence: TGTGCCAGCAGCAAAACGACAGGGAAGGGCCCGAGGGAAAACATTCAGTACTTC.

As for this clonotype: An end of the junction does not agree with germline; a read error may underlie this. V gene TRBV7-3 combines with J gene TRBJ2-2; D might be TRBD2 (6 bases). From germline, CDR1 is SGHTA and CDR2 FQGTGA. This CDR3 region has 15 residues. The CDR3 DNA follows: TGTGCCAGCAGCTTAACGGGGAATAGGAACGGGGGGCTGTTTTTT. It translates to CASSLTGNRNGGLFF.

The rearrangement links TRBV4-3 to TRBJ1-5; no definite D call. This CDR3 has 15 residues. Germline assignment: CDR1 LGHNA and CDR2 YSLEER. Trimming took off 0 bases at V and 0 bases at J, with 6 bases between the two ends. DNA of the CDR3: TGCGCCAGCAGCCAAGATGGCGGTAGCAATCAGCCCCAGCATTTT. Encoded protein: CASSQDGGSNQPQHF.

The rearrangement joins TRBV13 to TRBJ2-5, with no clear D. The J call may be wrong; the DNA end is better matched by TRBJ2-1. CDR1 is PRHDT and CDR2 is FYEKMQ in the germline V gene (reference sequence). The CDR3 is made up of 14 amino acids. CDR3 protein: CASSLVYTYNEQFF. CDR3 in DNA: TGTGCCAGCAGCTTAGTTTACACCTACAATGAGCAGTTCTTC.

This clonotype was seen only once. The chain combines TRBV20-1 with TRBJ2-3, with no clear D. The V and J ends lost 1 base and 5 bases respectively, with 7 bases between them. The CDR3 consists of 12 residues. Per germline, CDR1 DFQATT and CDR2 SNEGSKA (reference sequence). CDR3 bases: TGCAGTGCTAGAGTGTCAGAAGATACGCAGTATTTT. This encodes CSARVSEDTQYF.

This clonotype was counted between two and nine times. V and J are TRBV2 and TRBJ2-5; D gene unclear. V lost 6 bases and J lost 2, with 10 bases in between. This CDR3 spans 13 amino acids. Germline assignment: CDR1 SNHLY and CDR2 FYNNEI. Written as DNA, the CDR3 is TGTGCCAGCAGCTTCTACTCACAAGAGACCCAGTACTTC. It translates to CASSFYSQETQYF.

The chain is built from TRBV7-9 and TRBJ1-1; D unclear. This CDR3 contains 15 residues. The V gene's germline CDR1 is SEHNR and CDR2 FQNEAQ (reference sequence). V was pared by 3 bases and J by 1 base, with 12 bases between. The CDR3 spells CASSFPGSRNTEAFF. CDR3 DNA sequence: TGTGCCAGCAGCTTTCCGGGATCCCGGAACACTGAAGCTTTCTTT.

The J gene is TRBJ2-7, the V gene TRBV19; D is ambiguous. V dropped 3 bases and J dropped 6 bases, with 21 bases sitting between them. Germline CDR1 LNHDA, CDR2 SQIVND (reference sequence). The CDR3 runs to 16 residues. The CDR3 spells CASSIRYYAEAVEQYF. The DNA for the CDR3 is TGTGCCAGTAGTATTCGGTACTACGCGGAAGCCGTCGAGCAGTACTTC.